One sample yielded the 10 T cell receptor beta chains listed below, sequenced in a study of blood T cell repertoires in COVID-19. Sequencing was performed with immunoSEQ multiplex PCR; in TCRdb, only in-frame clones are kept and a portion is missing. This table has about 150,000 clones, roughly 83% appearing once. Source material: PBMCs or T cells enriched from blood (not recorded which). These receptor sequences come from a man between 65 and 80 years old who had been exposed to COVID-19.

This chain connects TRBV12-3 or TRBV12-4 to TRBJ1-5; a possible D gene is TRBD1 (6 bases). Trimming stripped 6 bases from V and 5 bases from J, with 11 bases between. This CDR3 contains 13 residues. CDR3 coding DNA: TGTGCCAGCAGCGTTCAGGGGTATCAGCCCCAGCATTTT. Protein sequence: CASSVQGYQPQHF.

The V and J genes are TRBV4-1 and TRBJ1-2; D is possibly TRBD1 (6 bases). V lost 3 bases, J lost 6 bases, and 17 bases lay in between. CDR1 and CDR2 from the germline V gene are MGHRA and YSYEKL. This CDR3 has 15 amino acids. In DNA form, the CDR3 reads TGCGCCAGCAGCCACTCCAACCGGGACATGGATGGCTACACCTTC. Its translation: CASSHSNRDMDGYTF.

CDR3: CASSWTGEGEKLFF. DNA of the CDR3: TGTGCCAGCAGTTGGACAGGGGAGGGTGAAAAACTGTTTTTT. The chain couples TRBV2 to TRBJ1-4; 9 nucleotides agree with TRBD1. The CDR3 runs to 14 residues. The trim removed 5 bases at V and 7 bases at J, leaving 5 bases unmatched. The germline V gene encodes CDR1 SNHLY and CDR2 FYNNEI. The complete variable domain, with remaining parts taken from reference TRBV2 and TRBJ1-4, reads EPEVTQTPSHQVTQMGQEVILRCVPISNHLYFYWYRQILGQKVEFLVSFYNNEISEKSEIFDDQFSVERPDGSNFTLKIRSTKLEDSAMYFCASSWTGEGEKLFFGSGTQLSVL.

The chain is built from TRBV25-1 and TRBJ2-2, with a tentative D call TRBD2 (5 bases). This CDR3 is built from 13 residues. Germline V lookup: CDR1 MGHDK, CDR2 SYGVNS. The germline V and J ends were trimmed by 4 bases and 6 bases, with 9 bases remaining between them. CDR3 DNA: TGTGCCAGCAGTGCGGGAACGGCCGGGGAGCTGTTTTTT. Translated: CASSAGTAGELFF.

This chain uses TRBV19 with TRBJ1-4; perhaps TRBD1 as D (6 bases). The CDR3 runs 14 residues. V shed 5 bases and J shed 8 bases, with 15 bases lying between them. Germline lookup yields CDR1 LNHDA and CDR2 SQIVND (reference sequence). CDR3 sequence reads: CASSGAGVREKLFF. The CDR3 bases are TGTGCCAGTAGTGGAGCAGGGGTGAGGGAAAAACTGTTTTTT.

This clone was seen only a few times. The chain recombines TRBV9 with TRBJ2-6; D is perhaps TRBD1 (6 bases). The CDR3 is 16 amino acids. Germline V CDR1 and CDR2: SGDLS, YYNGEE. V lost 3 bases and J lost 3, with 13 bases in between. The CDR3 DNA is TGTGCCAGCAGCGCCGGCGGACAGAATGGGGCCAACGTCCTGACTTTC. Translating it yields CASSAGGQNGANVLTF. The complete variable domain, with remaining parts taken from reference TRBV9 and TRBJ2-6, reads DSGVTQTPKHLITATGQRVTLRCSPRSGDLSVYWYQQSLDQGLQFLIQYYNGEERAKGNILERFSAQQFPDLHSELNLSSLELGDSALYFCASSAGGQNGANVLTFGAGSRLTVL.

The genes are TRBV11-2 and TRBJ2-7; 7 positions agree with TRBD2. V dropped 0 bases and J dropped 3; count of bases not matched to a gene: 8. This CDR3 has 16 amino acids. The germline CDR1 and CDR2 sequences are SGHAT and FQNNGV. The CDR3 nucleotides are TGTGCCAGCAGCTTAGATCTGGGGGAGGGCCACTACGAGCAGTACTTC. Amino acid sequence: CASSLDLGEGHYEQYF.

V is TRBV18 and J is TRBJ2-5; 7 nucleotides agree with TRBD2. There are 13 residues in the CDR3. V lost 8 bases to trimming and J lost 1 base; unmatched junction nucleotides: 4. The germline V gene encodes CDR1 KGHSH and CDR2 LQKENI. CDR3 protein: CASRRGVQETQYF. Written as DNA, the CDR3 is TGTGCCAGCCGACGGGGGGTCCAAGAGACCCAGTACTTC.

The CDR3 protein is CASSPRGLASYEQYF. The DNA of the CDR3 is TGTGCCAGCAGTCCCCGGGGACTAGCGAGCTACGAGCAGTACTTC. The chain carries TRBV6-5 and TRBJ2-7, with TRBD2 identical over 10 bases. V was pared by 5 bases and J by 3 bases, with 7 bases of the junction left unmatched. Germline CDR1 MNHEY, CDR2 SVGAGI. The CDR3 is made up of 15 amino acids.

The gene calls are TRBV28 and TRBJ1-2; D not resolved. Germline V gene lookup returns CDR1 MDHEN and CDR2 SYDVKM. This CDR3 spans 11 amino acids. Trimming removed 6 bases from V and 2 bases from J, with 4 bases in between. The DNA for the CDR3 is TGTGCCAGCAGGGGCAACTATGGCTACACCTTC. It translates to CASRGNYGYTF.